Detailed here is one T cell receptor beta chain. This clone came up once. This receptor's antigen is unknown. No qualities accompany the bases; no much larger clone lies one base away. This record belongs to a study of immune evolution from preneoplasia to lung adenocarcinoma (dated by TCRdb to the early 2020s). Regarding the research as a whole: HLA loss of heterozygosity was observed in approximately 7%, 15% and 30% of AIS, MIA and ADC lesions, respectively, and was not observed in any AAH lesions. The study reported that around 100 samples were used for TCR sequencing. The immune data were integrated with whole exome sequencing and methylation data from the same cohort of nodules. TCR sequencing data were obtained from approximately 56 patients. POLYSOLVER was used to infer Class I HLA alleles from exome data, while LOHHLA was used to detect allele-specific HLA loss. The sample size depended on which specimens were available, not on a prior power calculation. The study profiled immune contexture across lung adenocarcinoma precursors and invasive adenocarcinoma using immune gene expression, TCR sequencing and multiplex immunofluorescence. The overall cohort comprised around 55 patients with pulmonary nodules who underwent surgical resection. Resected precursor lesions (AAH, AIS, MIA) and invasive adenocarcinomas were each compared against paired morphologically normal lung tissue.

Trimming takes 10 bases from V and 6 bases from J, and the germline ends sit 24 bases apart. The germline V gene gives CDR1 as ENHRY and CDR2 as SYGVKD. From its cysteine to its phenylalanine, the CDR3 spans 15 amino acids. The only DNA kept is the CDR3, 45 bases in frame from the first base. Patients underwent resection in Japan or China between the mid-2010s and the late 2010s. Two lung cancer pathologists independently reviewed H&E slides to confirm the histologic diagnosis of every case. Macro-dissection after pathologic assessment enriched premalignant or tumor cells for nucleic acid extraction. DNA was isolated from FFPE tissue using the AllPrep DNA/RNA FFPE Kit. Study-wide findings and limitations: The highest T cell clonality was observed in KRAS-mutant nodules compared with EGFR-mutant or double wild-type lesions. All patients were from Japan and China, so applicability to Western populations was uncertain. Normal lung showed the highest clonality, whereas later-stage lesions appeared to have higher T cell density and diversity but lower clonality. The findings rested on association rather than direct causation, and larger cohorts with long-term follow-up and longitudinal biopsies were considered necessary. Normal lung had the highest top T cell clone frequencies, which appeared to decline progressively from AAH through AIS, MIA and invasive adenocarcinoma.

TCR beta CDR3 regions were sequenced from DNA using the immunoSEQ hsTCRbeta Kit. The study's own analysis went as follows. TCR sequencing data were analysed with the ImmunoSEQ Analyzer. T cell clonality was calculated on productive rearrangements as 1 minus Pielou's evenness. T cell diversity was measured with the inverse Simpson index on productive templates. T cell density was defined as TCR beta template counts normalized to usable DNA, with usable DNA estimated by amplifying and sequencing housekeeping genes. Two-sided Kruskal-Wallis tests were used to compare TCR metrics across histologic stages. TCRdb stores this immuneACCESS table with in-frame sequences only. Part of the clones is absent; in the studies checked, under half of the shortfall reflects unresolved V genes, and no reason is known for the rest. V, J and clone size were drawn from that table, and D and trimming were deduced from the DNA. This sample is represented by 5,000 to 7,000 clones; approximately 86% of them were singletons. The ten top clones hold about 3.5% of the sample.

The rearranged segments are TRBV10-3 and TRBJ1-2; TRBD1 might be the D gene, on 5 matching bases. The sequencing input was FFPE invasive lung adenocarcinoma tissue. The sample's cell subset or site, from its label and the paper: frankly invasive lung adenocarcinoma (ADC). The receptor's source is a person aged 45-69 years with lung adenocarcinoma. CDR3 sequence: CASGYGTRTSDGYTF. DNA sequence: TGTGCCAGCGGATACGGGACGCGGACCTCGGATGGCTACACCTTC.